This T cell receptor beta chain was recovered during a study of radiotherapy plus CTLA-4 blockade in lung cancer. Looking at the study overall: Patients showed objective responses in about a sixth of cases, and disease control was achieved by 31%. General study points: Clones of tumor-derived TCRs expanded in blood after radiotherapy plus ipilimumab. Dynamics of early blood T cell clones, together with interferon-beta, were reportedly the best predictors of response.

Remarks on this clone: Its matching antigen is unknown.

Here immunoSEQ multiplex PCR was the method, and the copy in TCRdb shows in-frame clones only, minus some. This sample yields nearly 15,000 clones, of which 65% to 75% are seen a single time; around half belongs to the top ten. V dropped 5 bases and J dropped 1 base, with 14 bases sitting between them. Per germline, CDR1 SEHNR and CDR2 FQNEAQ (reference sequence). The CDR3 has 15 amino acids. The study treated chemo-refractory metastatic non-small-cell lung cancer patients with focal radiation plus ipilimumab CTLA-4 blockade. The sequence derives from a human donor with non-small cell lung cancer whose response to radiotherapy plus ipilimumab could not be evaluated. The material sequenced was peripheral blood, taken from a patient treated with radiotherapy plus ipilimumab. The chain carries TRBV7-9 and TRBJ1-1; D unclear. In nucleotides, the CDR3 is TGTGCCAGCAGCCCGCGGCTGGATGCGAACACTGAAGCTTTCTTT. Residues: CASSPRLDANTEAFF.